One TCR beta chain is described in this entry. Its antigen is undetermined. Making the TCR beta cDNA relied on 5'RACE template switching with UMIs. TCRdb reworked the 5' RACE reads into one entry per CDR3 protein, no DNA. The repertoire table contains about 430,000 distinct CDR3 sequences. The data were obtained in a study of T cells expressing NK-cell markers. Across the study: Among eight sequenced donors, seven carried HCMV seropositivity while one was seronegative. Study results and limitations: Each of over 5 donors carried dominant NKG2C+ clonotypes accounting for about 1.0-8% of CD8+ T cells.

Specimen: blood T cells: a sorted CD56 or NKG2C T cell subset, CD4+ or CD8+ T cells, or bulk PBMC T cells (not recorded which). The clonotype was recovered from a woman aged 50 to 60 in good health.

CDR3 in amino acids: CASSLQTGRGNEQFF. This sequence joins TRBV5-1 and TRBJ2-1; as DNA is missing, the TRBD1 call by TCRdb cannot be tested. The CDR3 consists of 15 residues. CDR1 is SGHRS and CDR2 is YFSETQ in the germline V gene.